The rows below give T cell receptor beta chains drawn from one sample of a study of shared clonotypes between healthy human individuals. The data were produced by immunoSEQ multiplex PCR, yet TCRdb's version contains in-frame clones alone and is incomplete. The sample carries under 600,000 clones, 60% to 80% recorded once. Specimen: PBMCs. The receptors derive from a woman aged 35 to 49 in good health. Some clones in this sample may be carry-over from other donors' samples. Each CDR3 is given with its conserved first and last residue. D genes are given only for firm matches. Clone size is stated in some rows and not others, as once, few, many or a class when expanded.

v_call,d_call,j_call,clone_size,cdr3_aa,cdr3_nt
TRBV9,.,TRBJ1-3,.,CASSAGQSSGNTIYF,TGTGCCAGCAGCGCAGGACAGAGCTCTGGAAACACCATATATTTT
TRBV15,.,TRBJ2-7,.,CATSRDGGAHYEQYF,TGTGCCACCAGCAGAGATGGCGGGGCCCACTACGAGCAGTACTTC
TRBV28,.,TRBJ1-4,.,CASTPLPQQGGEKLFF,TGTGCCAGCACCCCCTTACCCCAACAGGGAGGGGAAAAACTGTTTTTT
TRBV2,TRBD1,TRBJ1-2,.,CASSEGTGNDGYTF,TGTGCCAGCAGTGAAGGGACAGGGAATGATGGCTACACCTTC
TRBV7-3,TRBD2,TRBJ2-1,.,CASSLMREGGKFF,TGTGCCAGCAGCTTAATGCGGGAGGGTGGGAAGTTCTTC
TRBV30,.,TRBJ2-3,.,CAWSVVDTQYF,TGTGCCTGGAGTGTCGTAGATACGCAGTATTTT
TRBV9,.,TRBJ2-5,.,CASSPEGGQETQYF,TGTGCCAGCAGCCCAGAGGGGGGCCAAGAGACCCAGTACTTC
TRBV5-1,TRBD1,TRBJ2-4,.,CASSAPEQGRGGIQYF,TGCGCCAGCAGCGCGCCTGAACAGGGGCGAGGGGGCATTCAGTACTTC
TRBV21-1,.,TRBJ2-3,.,CASSKSWQGTDTQYF,TGTGCCAGCAGCAAATCGTGGCAGGGAACAGATACGCAGTATTTT
TRBV5-1,TRBD2,TRBJ2-3,.,CASSLVSSTSGKDTQYF,TGCGCCAGCAGCTTGGTTTCTTCGACTAGCGGGAAGGATACGCAGTATTTT
TRBV6-5,.,TRBJ1-2,.,CASSYSGYGFYGYTF,TGTGCCAGCAGTTACTCGGGTTATGGGTTCTATGGCTACACCTTC
TRBV28,.,TRBJ2-1,.,CATSRRGSAGGEQFF,TGTGCCACAAGTAGGAGGGGGAGCGCCGGGGGTGAGCAGTTCTTC
TRBV11-2,TRBD1,TRBJ1-4,.,CASSIRQGTNEKLFF,TGTGCCAGCAGCATACGACAGGGTACTAATGAAAAACTGTTTTTT
TRBV28,TRBD1,TRBJ1-6,.,CASSPSDRDDSPLHF,TGTGCCAGCAGTCCCTCGGACAGGGATGATTCACCCCTCCACTTT
TRBV7-2,TRBD2,TRBJ2-3,.,CASSVSGRTDTQYF,TGTGCCAGCAGCGTTAGCGGGAGAACAGATACGCAGTATTTT
TRBV7-2,TRBD2,TRBJ2-7,.,CASSLQGLAGYEQYF,TGTGCCAGCAGCTTACAGGGACTAGCGGGCTACGAGCAGTACTTC
TRBV18,TRBD1,TRBJ1-4,.,CASSPSTGEAEKLFF,TGTGCCAGCTCACCCTCTACAGGGGAGGCTGAAAAACTGTTTTTT
TRBV5-1,.,TRBJ2-2,.,CASSLARGTGELFF,TGCGCCAGCAGCTTGGCGAGGGGAACCGGGGAGCTGTTTTTT
TRBV27,TRBD2,TRBJ2-3,.,CASKRAGPSTDTQYF,TGTGCCAGCAAGAGAGCGGGGCCCAGCACAGATACGCAGTATTTT
TRBV9,TRBD2,TRBJ2-5,.,CASTLAGGSGETQYF,TGTGCCAGCACACTAGCGGGAGGTAGTGGAGAGACCCAGTACTTC
TRBV5-5,TRBD1,TRBJ2-5,.,CASSSGQGRETQYF,TGTGCCAGCAGCTCGGGACAGGGACGGGAGACCCAGTACTTC
TRBV5-1,.,TRBJ1-6,.,CASAPGPGQGEASPLHF,TGCGCCAGCGCTCCGGGCCCGGGGCAGGGAGAAGCTTCACCCCTCCACTTT
TRBV10-3,TRBD2,TRBJ2-1,.,CAISVPASGSLGVNEQFF,TGTGCCATCAGTGTTCCTGCTAGCGGGAGCCTAGGGGTCAATGAGCAGTTCTTC
TRBV21-1,.,TRBJ2-3,.,CASSYLQGELPGTQYF,TGTGCCAGCAGCTACTTGCAGGGGGAACTTCCCGGTACGCAGTATTTT
TRBV7-9,.,TRBJ1-4,.,CASSLAPAGIEKLFF,TGTGCCAGCAGCTTAGCGCCGGCCGGAATTGAAAAACTGTTTTTT
TRBV5-1,TRBD2,TRBJ2-3,.,CASSPYGGRLDTQYF,TGCGCCAGCAGCCCCTACGGGGGGAGGTTAGATACGCAGTATTTT
TRBV7-6,.,TRBJ2-2,once,CASSLLGANTGELFF,TGTGCCAGCAGCTTACTAGGAGCCAACACCGGGGAGCTGTTTTTT
TRBV11-2,TRBD2,TRBJ2-7,many,CASSLEGGDYEQYF,TGTGCCAGCAGCTTAGAGGGGGGGGACTACGAGCAGTACTTC
TRBV30,TRBD1,TRBJ1-4,few,CAWSVLGTGDEKLFF,TGTGCCTGGAGTGTACTTGGGACAGGGGATGAAAAACTGTTTTTT
TRBV12-2,.,TRBJ2-2,.,CASRPGGFGEGGELFF,TGTGCAAGTCGCCCTGGCGGGTTCGGAGAGGGCGGGGAGCTGTTTTTT
TRBV28,TRBD2,TRBJ2-6,.,CASSYLLTSGRIGANVLTF,TGTGCCAGCAGTTACCTCCTGACTAGCGGGAGAATTGGGGCCAACGTCCTGACTTTC
TRBV28,.,TRBJ1-5,.,CASSRTAGCQPQHF,TGTGCCAGCAGTCGGACAGCAGGGTGTCAGCCCCAGCATTTT
TRBV4-1,.,TRBJ2-2,.,CASSQGYGVSNTGELFF,TGCGCCAGCAGCCAAGGGTATGGAGTATCGAACACCGGGGAGCTGTTTTTT
TRBV2,.,TRBJ2-7,.,CASSENPRTYEQYF,TGTGCCAGCAGTGAAAACCCCAGAACCTACGAGCAGTACTTC
TRBV7-9,.,TRBJ1-5,.,CASSFAFHQPQHF,TGTGCCAGCAGCTTTGCGTTCCATCAGCCCCAGCATTTT
TRBV11-3,.,TRBJ2-2,.,CASSLRGANTGELFF,TGTGCCAGCAGCTTAAGGGGGGCAAACACCGGGGAGCTGTTTTTT
TRBV7-3,TRBD1,TRBJ2-5,.,CASSPSAGQGQETQYF,TGTGCCAGCAGCCCTTCCGCCGGACAGGGCCAAGAGACCCAGTACTTC
TRBV28,.,TRBJ1-5,.,CASTLPGLSNQPQHF,TGTGCCAGCACCCTTCCGGGTTTAAGCAATCAGCCCCAGCATTTT
TRBV5-6,TRBD2,TRBJ2-1,once,CASRPRTGTSSYNEQFF,TGTGCCAGCAGACCCCGCACCGGGACTAGCTCCTACAATGAGCAGTTCTTC
TRBV9,TRBD1,TRBJ1-5,.,CASSAGTAVNQPQHF,TGTGCCAGCAGCGCGGGGACAGCAGTCAATCAGCCCCAGCATTTT
TRBV6-1,.,TRBJ1-1,few,CASSEAPDVNTEAFF,TGTGCCAGCAGTGAAGCGCCCGACGTGAACACTGAAGCTTTCTTT
TRBV10-3,.,TRBJ2-1,.,CASSEYGLPLNEQFF,TGCGCCAGCAGTGAGTATGGCTTGCCCCTCAATGAGCAGTTCTTC